This T cell receptor beta chain was documented in a study of T cell responses to AZD1222 COVID-19 vaccine. Study-wide findings and caveats: Repertoires were sampled only after the peak T cell response. Most donors were white British and more were female, and clonal diversity was possibly underestimated. Spike-specific TCR breadth and depth went up after people got two AZD1222 doses.

Points on this clone: What it recognizes is unknown.

It was second doses at about 4 or about 12 weeks that were pooled. CDR3 size: 14 residues. V lost 1 base and J 4 bases, leaving 8 bases between the germline ends. Germline-derived CDR1 and CDR2 are SGHRS and YFSETQ. TCRdb's copy holds only in-frame clones and misses some; the assay was immunoSEQ multiplex PCR. The sample lists about 140,000 clones, approximately 93% seen once, with approximately 1.2% in the top ten. The genes are TRBV5-1 and TRBJ2-2, with no clear D. The sequence was collected from an adult who received the AZD1222 COVID-19 vaccine. Sequenced material: peripheral blood, taken 28 days after the second AZD1222 dose. The CDR3 sequence: CASSLIDPTGELFF. In DNA, the CDR3 is TGCGCCAGCAGCTTGATAGATCCCACCGGGGAGCTGTTTTTT. The variable domain in full, completed from reference TRBV5-1 and TRBJ2-2, reads KAGVTQTPRYLIKTRGQQVTLSCSPISGHRSVSWYQQTPGQGLQFLFEYFSETQRNKGNFPGRFSGRQFSNSRSEMNVSTLELGDSALYLCASSLIDPTGELFFGEGSRLTVL.